This passage covers 21 T cell receptor beta chains from one sample sequenced in a study of T cell changes during pregnancy in multiple sclerosis. Assay: immunoSEQ multiplex PCR; the TCRdb copy retains only in-frame clones and omits some. This table holds tens of thousands of clones, more than 75% found once. The sample in question was peripheral blood, obtained in the third trimester of pregnancy. Receptors originate from a female donor in good health, enrolled as a control in a pregnancy study.

The J gene is TRBJ2-1, the V gene TRBV11-1, with a weak D call TRBD2 (7 bases). The CDR3 runs 15 residues. The germline V gene has CDR1 SGHAT and CDR2 FQDESV (reference sequence). Trimming removed 1 base at V and 3 bases at J, with 10 bases between. CDR3 nucleotide sequence: TGTGCCAGCAGCTTAGGCGGGGGCATCTACAATGAGCAGTTCTTC. This sequence encodes CASSLGGGIYNEQFF.

This sequence joins TRBV19 and TRBJ1-1; D ambiguous. The CDR3 contains 12 residues. The germline V gene has CDR1 LNHDA and CDR2 SQIVND (reference sequence). Between the trimmed V and J ends, which lost 5 bases and 6 bases, there was a span of 10 bases. Here the CDR3 reads CASSQLRAEAFF. In DNA form, the CDR3 reads TGTGCCAGTAGTCAACTGAGGGCTGAAGCTTTCTTT.

The rearrangement uses TRBV29-1 and TRBJ2-1; D perhaps matches TRBD1 (6 bases). The CDR3 consists of 15 residues. Per the germline V gene, CDR1 is SQVTM and CDR2 is ANQGSEA. V shed 7 bases and J shed 0 bases, with 16 bases lying between them. In DNA form, the CDR3 reads TGCAGCGATCTCCGGACAGACAGCTCCTACAATGAGCAGTTCTTC. The encoded protein is CSDLRTDSSYNEQFF.

The rearrangement links TRBV7-2 to TRBJ1-5; D is uncertain. This CDR3 is built from 15 residues. The germline gives CDR1 SGHTA, CDR2 FQGNSA. The V end lost 6 bases, the J end lost 0 bases, and 12 bases lay between the germline ends. CDR3 sequence reads: CASSHDTNSNQPQHF. The CDR3 nucleotides are TGTGCCAGCAGTCACGACACCAATAGCAATCAGCCCCAGCATTTT.

The rearrangement joins TRBV20-1 to TRBJ2-5; no clear D gene. Per germline, CDR1 DFQATT and CDR2 SNEGSKA (reference sequence). Between the trimmed V and J ends, which lost 1 base and 7 bases, there was a span of 7 bases. The CDR3 is made up of 11 amino acids. The CDR3 DNA is TGCAGTGCTAGAGGGCCAGGGACCCAGTACTTC. This translates into CSARGPGTQYF.

The count of this clone is one. The genes are TRBV10-3 and TRBJ2-1; a possible D gene is TRBD2 (5 bases). Germline CDR1 and CDR2: ENHRY and SYGVKD. The CDR3 is 14 amino acids. Trimming took off 4 bases at V and 3 bases at J, with 10 bases between the two ends. The CDR3 loop reads CAISAEVGYNEQFF. The CDR3 DNA sequence: TGTGCCATCAGTGCGGAGGTCGGCTACAATGAGCAGTTCTTC.

This clone was observed a single time. The rearrangement links TRBV2 to TRBJ2-7, with 11 bases aligning to TRBD2. With 8 bases clipped from V and 4 bases from J, the junction kept 7 bases outside the gene matches. Per the germline V gene, CDR1 is SNHLY and CDR2 is FYNNEI. The length of the CDR3 is 14 residues. CDR3 in amino acids: CASLGLAGLYEQYF. The CDR3 DNA follows: TGTGCCAGCCTAGGACTAGCGGGTCTATACGAGCAGTACTTC.

A remark on this clone: At one end, the junction sequence differs from germline, possibly due to a read error. The gene calls are TRBV7-7 and TRBJ2-7, with TRBD2 matching 8 bases. From germline, CDR1 is SSHAT and CDR2 FNYEAQ (reference sequence). The CDR3 runs to 14 residues. CDR3 bases: TGTGCTAGCAGCTTAGGGAGCGGGAGCGACGAGCAGTACTTC. Amino acid sequence: CASSLGSGSDEQYF.

V gene TRBV11-2 combines with J gene TRBJ2-7; D is perhaps TRBD2 (5 bases). CDR3 length equals 12 residues. Trimming pared 7 bases from V and 1 base from J, leaving 8 bases between. Germline assignment: CDR1 SGHAT and CDR2 FQNNGV. The CDR3: CASKGASYEQYF. CDR3 sequence (DNA): TGTGCCAGCAAGGGAGCTTCCTACGAGCAGTACTTC. The complete variable domain, with remaining parts taken from reference TRBV11-2 and TRBJ2-7, reads EAGVAQSPRYKIIEKRQSVAFWCNPISGHATLYWYQQILGQGPKLLIQFQNNGVVDDSQLPKDRFSAERLKGVDSTLKIQPAKLEDSAVYLCASKGASYEQYFGPGTRLTVT.

This sequence joins TRBV5-1 and TRBJ2-2; 11 nucleotides match TRBD2. J gave up 5 bases and V 0 bases, and 6 bases lay outside the gene matches. Germline assignment: CDR1 SGHRS and CDR2 YFSETQ. The CDR3 has 17 residues. CDR3 loop: CASSLGLAGLSTGELFF. The CDR3 coding sequence is TGCGCCAGCAGCTTGGGACTAGCGGGATTGAGTACCGGGGAGCTGTTTTTT.

With regard to this clone: The germline gene is not matched at one end of the junction; a read error may be the cause. V gene TRBV27 combines with J gene TRBJ2-1; D may be TRBD1 (5 bases). CDR1 is MNHEY and CDR2 is SMNVEV in the germline V gene (reference sequence). The CDR3 is made up of 14 amino acids. In nucleotides, the CDR3 is TGTGCCAGCAGTATATCTACAGGTCACAATGAGCAGTTCTTC. This gives the protein CASSISTGHNEQFF.

The chain combines TRBV28 with TRBJ1-4; D call uncertain. CDR3 length: 16 amino acids. Trimming cost V 4 bases and J 0 bases, with 12 bases left between them. Germline CDR1 MDHEN, CDR2 SYDVKM. CDR3 DNA sequence: TGTGCCAGCAGTTCCCCCGGGTGGGCAACTAATGAAAAACTGTTTTTT. Translation gives CASSSPGWATNEKLFF. The variable domain in full, completed from reference TRBV28 and TRBJ1-4, reads DVKVTQSSRYLVKRTGEKVFLECVQDMDHENMFWYRQDPGLGLRLIYFSYDVKMKEKGDIPEGYSVSREKKERFSLILESASTNQTSMYLCASSSPGWATNEKLFFGSGTQLSVL.

The chain employs TRBV5-1 and TRBJ1-4; TRBD1 agrees at 10 bases. The germline V gene has CDR1 SGHRS and CDR2 YFSETQ. Trimming removed 5 bases from V and 8 bases from J; junction bases left unmatched: 6. This CDR3 has 14 amino acids. The CDR3 sequence is CASRPGTGVEKLFF. The CDR3 coding sequence is TGCGCCAGCAGGCCCGGGACAGGGGTCGAAAAACTGTTTTTT.

The chain is built from TRBV10-3 and TRBJ1-4, with 9 bases fitting TRBD1. V dropped 6 bases and J dropped 5; count of bases not matched to a gene: 4. Germline CDR1 and CDR2: ENHRY and SYGVKD. This CDR3 is 14 amino acids long. The CDR3 nucleotides are TGTGCCATCAGCGACAGGGGGGTGAATGAAAAACTGTTTTTT. Protein sequence: CAISDRGVNEKLFF.

V gene TRBV4-3 combines with J gene TRBJ2-1; 8 nucleotides align to TRBD1. Germline lookup yields CDR1 LGHNA and CDR2 YSLEER. V lost 2 bases to trimming and J lost 6 bases; unmatched junction nucleotides: 12. There are 17 residues in the CDR3. The CDR3 reads CASSQSYRGVLLNEQFF. The CDR3 coding sequence is TGCGCCAGCAGCCAATCGTACAGGGGGGTGCTCCTCAATGAGCAGTTCTTC.

The chain uses TRBV5-4 and TRBJ2-7; D may be TRBD2 (5 bases). This CDR3 region has 13 residues. V was trimmed by 3 bases and J by 3 bases, leaving 10 bases between them. Germline CDR1 SGHNT, CDR2 YYREEE (reference sequence). CDR3 loop: CASSSRVDYEQYF. CDR3 bases: TGTGCCAGCAGCTCGAGGGTAGACTACGAGCAGTACTTC.

V gene TRBV5-6 combines with J gene TRBJ2-3, with D tentatively TRBD2 (6 bases). The CDR3 totals 15 residues. The V end lost 4 bases, the J end lost 2 bases, and 14 bases lay between the germline ends. Germline CDR1 reads SGHDT; CDR2 reads YYEEEE. CDR3 bases: TGTGCCAGCAGCCTCCGGGACTCATTCACAGATACGCAGTATTTT. Protein sequence: CASSLRDSFTDTQYF.

The CDR3 bases are TGTGCCAGCAGCTTAGAAGGTTCGTGGGCCGCCTCCTACGAGCAGTACTTC. Translated, it gives CASSLEGSWAASYEQYF. V usage is TRBV7-8 and J usage is TRBJ2-7, with D hard to call. This CDR3 spans 17 amino acids. Deletions cut 1 base from V and 0 bases from J, with 16 bases between. CDR1 SGHVS and CDR2 FQNEAQ come from the germline V gene.

This chain uses TRBV27 with TRBJ2-6; 7 positions match TRBD1. This CDR3 is 16 amino acids long. V was pared by 5 bases and J by 4 bases, with 8 bases of the junction left unmatched. Germline-derived CDR1 and CDR2 are MNHEY and SMNVEV (reference sequence). The CDR3 here is CASSPTTGMGANVLTF. CDR3 nucleotide sequence: TGTGCCAGCAGTCCAACGACAGGGATGGGGGCCAACGTCCTGACTTTC.

The rearrangement links TRBV6-5 to TRBJ1-2; D remains unclear. CDR1 MNHEY and CDR2 SVGAGI come from the germline V gene. Deletions cut 2 bases from V and 8 bases from J, with 18 bases between. The CDR3 covers 15 residues. CDR3 residues: CASSYDPLAGQGYTF. As DNA, the CDR3 is TGTGCCAGCAGTTACGACCCCCTAGCAGGCCAAGGCTACACCTTC.

J is TRBJ2-2 and V is TRBV18, with TRBD2 identical over 14 bases. The CDR3 contains 16 residues. Germline CDR1 reads KGHSH; CDR2 reads LQKENI. The junction had 0 bases not matched to a gene; V was cut back by 3 bases and J by 3 bases. DNA for the CDR3: TGTGCCAGCTCACCGACTAGCGGGAGGGACACCGGGGAGCTGTTTTTT. This sequence encodes CASSPTSGRDTGELFF.